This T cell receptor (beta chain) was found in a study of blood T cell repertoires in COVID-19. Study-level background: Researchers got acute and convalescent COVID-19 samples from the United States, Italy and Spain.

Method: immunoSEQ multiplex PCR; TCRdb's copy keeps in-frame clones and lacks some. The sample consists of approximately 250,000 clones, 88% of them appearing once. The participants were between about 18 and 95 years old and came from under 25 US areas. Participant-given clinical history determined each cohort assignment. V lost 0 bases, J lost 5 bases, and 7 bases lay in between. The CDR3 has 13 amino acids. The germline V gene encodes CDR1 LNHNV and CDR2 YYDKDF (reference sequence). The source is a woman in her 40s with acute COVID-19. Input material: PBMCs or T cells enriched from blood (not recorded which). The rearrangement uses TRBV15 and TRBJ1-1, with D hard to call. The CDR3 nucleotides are TGTGCCACCAGCAGAGAGTCGGGGACTGAAGCTTTCTTT. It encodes CATSRESGTEAFF.